These 20 T cell receptor beta chains were sequenced from one sample in a study of Ad26.COV2.S vaccination and SARS-CoV-2 variants (dated by TCRdb to about 2021). The library was generated by the immunoSEQ multiplex PCR assay. Held by TCRdb, this immuneACCESS table contains in-frame sequences only and omits some clones. Under half of the omission traces to an unresolved V gene where checked; the cause of the rest is unknown. The sample data list hundreds of thousands of clones, and roughly 87% of these were observed just once. More than 3% of the sample rests with the top ten. Sample treatment or condition, as interpreted from the label and publication: around 19 received Ad26.COV2.S at low or high dose, single or two shots; several received placebo; per-sample allocation not given. Repertoires of vaccine and placebo recipients were sequenced from samples collected on day 63 after the first injection.

The sample was peripheral blood, taken in a trial of Ad26.COV2.S vaccine versus placebo. Source of these receptors: a person between 18 and 60 years old who received the Ad26.COV2.S COVID-19 vaccine or a placebo.

The chain uses TRBV30 and TRBJ2-3, with TRBD1 identical over 7 bases. The junction had 3 bases not matched to a gene; V was cut back by 5 bases and J by 4 bases. Germline CDR1 GTSNPN, CDR2 SVGIG (reference sequence). This CDR3 comprises 12 residues. The CDR3 here is CAWYRGADTQYF. The CDR3 DNA follows: TGTGCCTGGTACAGGGGAGCAGATACGCAGTATTTT.

V is TRBV12-3 or TRBV12-4 and J is TRBJ2-7; possibly TRBD1 or TRBD2 for D (6 bases each). With 6 bases removed from V and 2 bases from J, the gap between germline ends came to 8 bases. CDR3 size: 12 residues. CDR3 in amino acids: CASRRDTYEQYF. The CDR3 nucleotides are TGTGCCAGCAGGCGGGACACCTACGAGCAGTACTTC.

The V and J genes are TRBV2 and TRBJ2-1, with 7 bases fitting TRBD1. CDR3 length equals 10 residues. Per germline, CDR1 SNHLY and CDR2 FYNNEI. V shed 6 bases, J shed 12 bases, and the junction held 2 bases outside the gene matches. CDR3 in amino acids: CASRRTGQFF. The CDR3 coding sequence is TGTGCCAGCAGAAGGACAGGGCAGTTCTTC.

This chain connects TRBV6-6 to TRBJ2-1, with 14 bases that match TRBD2. V was pared by 5 bases and J by 9 bases, with 9 bases of the junction left unmatched. This CDR3 is built from 16 residues. CDR1 and CDR2 from the germline V gene are MNHNY and SVGAGI (reference sequence). CDR3 amino acids: CASSRTSGGPKLEQFF. As DNA, the CDR3 is TGTGCCAGCAGTCGGACTAGCGGGGGGCCCAAACTTGAGCAGTTCTTC.

This clone came up a few times. J is TRBJ1-6 and V is TRBV27; D is unresolved. This CDR3 region has 15 residues. V lost 6 bases and J 6 bases, leaving 15 bases between the germline ends. Germline CDR1 MNHEY, CDR2 SMNVEV (reference sequence). CDR3 DNA: TGTGCCAGCAGGTTCGACAAGTCGGGTAATTCACCCCTCCACTTT. Its translation is CASRFDKSGNSPLHF.

V gene TRBV7-9 combines with J gene TRBJ2-3; 7 bases are a match to TRBD1. CDR1 and CDR2 (germline): SEHNR, FQNEAQ (reference sequence). V lost 5 bases to trimming and J lost 4 bases; unmatched junction nucleotides: 6. This CDR3 region has 14 residues. The CDR3 region is CASSAWTGPDTQYF. CDR3 in DNA: TGTGCCAGCAGCGCCTGGACAGGACCAGATACGCAGTATTTT.

The rearrangement links TRBV5-1 to TRBJ1-2; a weak D match, TRBD1 (6 bases). V dropped 2 bases and J dropped 5 bases, with 16 bases sitting between them. Germline CDR1 reads SGHRS; CDR2 reads YFSETQ. This CDR3 contains 15 residues. The chain's CDR3 is CASSFEAGEGYGYTF. CDR3 DNA: TGCGCCAGCAGCTTCGAAGCAGGGGAAGGTTATGGCTACACCTTC.

The gene calls are TRBV5-6 and TRBJ1-1; tentatively, D is TRBD1 (6 bases). V shed 5 bases and J shed 3 bases, with 29 bases lying between them. The CDR3 contains 19 residues. CDR1 is SGHDT and CDR2 is YYEEEE in the germline V gene. The chain's CDR3 is CASRHVSGARAGSDTEAFF. In nucleotides, the CDR3 is TGTGCCAGCAGGCACGTTTCGGGGGCGCGAGCGGGGAGCGACACTGAAGCTTTCTTT.

The V call is TRBV12-3 or TRBV12-4, the J call TRBJ1-1, with unresolved D. The CDR3 is 13 amino acids. Trimming took 4 bases from V and 0 from J, leaving 6 bases between them. The CDR3 DNA reads TGTGCCAGCAGTTCGGACCTGAACACTGAAGCTTTCTTT. Its protein product is CASSSDLNTEAFF.

This clone showed up many times. This chain uses TRBV6-4 with TRBJ2-5, with D hard to call. This CDR3 is 15 amino acids long. Germline-derived CDR1 and CDR2 are MRHNA and SNTAGT. Deletions cut 0 bases from V and 0 bases from J, with 8 bases between. DNA of the CDR3: TGTGCCAGCAGTGACTCGACAAGTTACCAAGAGACCCAGTACTTC. Amino acids: CASSDSTSYQETQYF.

This clone appeared a single time. The CDR3 reads CASSPGLARYNEQFF. CDR3 nucleotide sequence: TGTGCCAGCAGTCCGGGACTAGCGCGCTACAATGAGCAGTTCTTC. The rearrangement joins TRBV6-5 to TRBJ2-1, with 10 bases identical to TRBD2. From germline, CDR1 is MNHEY and CDR2 SVGAGI. The CDR3 runs to 15 residues. V was clipped by 5 bases and J by 3 bases; unmatched bases: 4.

The rearrangement uses TRBV4-2 and TRBJ1-6, with D perhaps matching TRBD1 (6 bases). The V and J ends lost 4 bases and 3 bases respectively, with 19 bases between them. CDR3 length equals 18 residues. CDR1 and CDR2 from the germline V gene are LGHNA and YNFKEQ. The DNA of the CDR3 is TGTGCCAGCAGCCGGGGGCCTGCAACCGCGAACTATAATTCACCCCTCCACTTT. It codes for CASSRGPATANYNSPLHF.

This sequence joins TRBV19 and TRBJ1-2; 7 bases match TRBD1. J gave up 7 bases and V 4 bases, and 12 bases lay outside the gene matches. CDR3 length: 15 residues. Looked up from germline, CDR1 is LNHDA and CDR2 is SQIVND (reference sequence). CDR3 in amino acids: CASSTVGQGGLGYTF. The CDR3 nucleotides read TGTGCCAGTAGTACAGTCGGGCAGGGGGGACTTGGCTACACCTTC.

This rearrangement joins TRBV5-4 to TRBJ1-2; no clear D gene. V was clipped by 4 bases and J by 3 bases, with 7 bases between them. The V gene's germline CDR1 is SGHNT and CDR2 YYREEE (reference sequence). The CDR3 sequence is 12 residues long. In DNA, the CDR3 is TGTGCCAGCAGCCGGGATCACTATGGCTACACCTTC. This translates into CASSRDHYGYTF.

This clone is termed medium-sized. The V gene is TRBV7-9, the J gene TRBJ1-6; 8 nucleotides match TRBD1. This CDR3 region has 14 residues. The V and J ends lost 6 bases and 10 bases, in that order; junction bases with no gene match: 8. Germline V gene lookup returns CDR1 SEHNR and CDR2 FQNEAQ (reference sequence). The CDR3 coding sequence is TGTGCCAGCAGGTCACCGACAGGGGCCTCACCCCTCCACTTT. The encoded protein is CASRSPTGASPLHF.

V usage is TRBV6-6 and J usage is TRBJ2-2; D may be TRBD1 (5 bases). V dropped 8 bases and J dropped 2 bases, with 12 bases sitting between them. The CDR3 contains 14 residues. Germline assignment: CDR1 MNHNY and CDR2 SVGAGI (reference sequence). The CDR3 bases are TGTGCCAGCGAAGGGCAGGGTAACACCGGGGAGCTGTTTTTT. It specifies CASEGQGNTGELFF.

The chain combines TRBV11-1 with TRBJ2-5; D is ambiguous. V was clipped by 1 base and J by 1 base, with 10 bases between them. The CDR3 totals 15 residues. CDR1 and CDR2 (germline): SGHAT, FQDESV (reference sequence). CDR3 amino acids: CASSLDTDSQETQYF. The CDR3 DNA reads as TGTGCCAGCAGCTTAGATACAGATAGCCAAGAGACCCAGTACTTC.

This rearrangement joins TRBV5-1 to TRBJ1-3; the match to TRBD1 covers 7 bases. V was pared by 0 bases and J by 0 bases, with 9 bases of the junction left unmatched. CDR3 length: 18 residues. Germline loops: CDR1 SGHRS, CDR2 YFSETQ. The CDR3 here is CASSLDGLQGSSGNTIYF. The CDR3 DNA sequence: TGCGCCAGCAGCTTGGATGGGCTACAGGGGAGCTCTGGAAACACCATATATTTT.

Concerning this clone: Distinct nucleotide sequences in the sample also encode this CDR3. The CDR3 loop is CASSPTSGGGETQYF. The CDR3 nucleotides are TGTGCCAGCTCACCGACTAGCGGGGGAGGCGAGACCCAGTACTTC. V usage is TRBV18 and J usage is TRBJ2-5, with TRBD2 matching 12 bases. The CDR3 is made up of 15 amino acids. V lost 3 bases, J lost 5 bases, and 4 bases stayed unmatched. Germline CDR1 KGHSH, CDR2 LQKENI.

The chain uses TRBV5-1 and TRBJ1-1; D may be TRBD1 (6 bases). Germline V CDR1 and CDR2: SGHRS, YFSETQ. CDR3 size: 14 residues. The V end lost 2 bases, the J end lost 3 bases, and 11 bases lay between the germline ends. CDR3 nucleotides: TGCGCCAGCAGCTTTGGGGGCGCGGACACTGAAGCTTTCTTT. This codes for CASSFGGADTEAFF.